This T cell receptor beta chain comes out of a study of response to subunit inactivated influenza vaccine. This CDR3 is 17 amino acids long. V was pared by 7 bases and J by 0 bases, with 10 bases of the junction left unmatched. From the RT-PCR reads, TCRdb called clonotypes with MiXCR, one entry per CDR3 protein. Of hundreds of thousands of distinct CDR3 sequences in the sample, approximately 14% are singletons; the top ten hold approximately 10%. The sequence was obtained from a man over 45 who received an inactivated influenza vaccine. The chain links TRBV12-3 or TRBV12-4 to TRBJ2-3; the match to TRBD2 covers 10 bases. This sample comprised PBMCs from blood, obtained 11 to 12 days after vaccination. The CDR3 is CASTQRGLAASTDTQYF. Here the CDR3 DNA reads TGTGCCAGCACCCAGCGTGGACTAGCGGCTAGCACAGATACGCAGTATTTT.